This TCR beta chain was observed in a study of Ad26.COV2.S vaccination and SARS-CoV-2 variants. Indicated treatment: about 20 received Ad26.COV2.S at low or high dose, single or two shots; 5 received placebo; per-sample allocation not given. Each sample was drawn 63 days after the first injection (of vaccine or placebo). The table lists this clone with a count of one. This table comes from immunoSEQ multiplex PCR, and its TCRdb copy is limited to in-frame clones, with some not included. The sample comprises under 250,000 clones, around 88% of which are singletons, and less than 3% rests with the top ten. Germline CDR1 reads SGHDT; CDR2 reads YYEEEE. Trimming removed 2 bases from V and 4 bases from J, with 16 bases in between. The CDR3 is 16 residues long.

Here the sequenced sample was peripheral blood, taken in a trial of Ad26.COV2.S vaccine versus placebo. This clonotype originated in a person aged 18-65 years who received the Ad26.COV2.S COVID-19 vaccine or a placebo. The rearrangement joins TRBV5-6 to TRBJ2-1; no clear D. The CDR3 is CASSFFFSRGYNEQFF. The CDR3 region has the DNA TGTGCCAGCAGCTTCTTTTTCAGTCGAGGTTACAATGAGCAGTTCTTC. The variable domain in full, with the rest retrieved from reference TRBV5-6 and TRBJ2-1, is DAGVTQSPTHLIKTRGQQVTLRCSPKSGHDTVSWYQQALGQGPQFIFQYYEEEERQRGNFPDRFSGHQFPNYSSELNVNALLLGDSALYLCASSFFFSRGYNEQFFGPGTRLTVL.